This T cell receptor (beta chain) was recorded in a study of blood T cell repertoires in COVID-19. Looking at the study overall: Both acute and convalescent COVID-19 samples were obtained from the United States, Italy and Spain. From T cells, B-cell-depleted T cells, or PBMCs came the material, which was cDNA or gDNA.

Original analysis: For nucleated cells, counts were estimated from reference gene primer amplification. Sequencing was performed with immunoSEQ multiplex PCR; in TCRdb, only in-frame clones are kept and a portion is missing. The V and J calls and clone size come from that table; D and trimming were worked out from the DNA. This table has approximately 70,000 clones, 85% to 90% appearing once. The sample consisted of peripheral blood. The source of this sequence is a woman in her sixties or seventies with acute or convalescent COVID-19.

CDR3 sequence: CASSLLVTDTQYF. In nucleotides, the CDR3 is TGTGCCAGCAGCTTATTAGTGACAGATACGCAGTATTTT. V is TRBV5-6 and J is TRBJ2-3; D remains ambiguous. This CDR3 region has 13 residues. Germline CDR1 reads SGHDT; CDR2 reads YYEEEE. Deletions cut 2 bases from V and 3 bases from J, with 7 bases between.